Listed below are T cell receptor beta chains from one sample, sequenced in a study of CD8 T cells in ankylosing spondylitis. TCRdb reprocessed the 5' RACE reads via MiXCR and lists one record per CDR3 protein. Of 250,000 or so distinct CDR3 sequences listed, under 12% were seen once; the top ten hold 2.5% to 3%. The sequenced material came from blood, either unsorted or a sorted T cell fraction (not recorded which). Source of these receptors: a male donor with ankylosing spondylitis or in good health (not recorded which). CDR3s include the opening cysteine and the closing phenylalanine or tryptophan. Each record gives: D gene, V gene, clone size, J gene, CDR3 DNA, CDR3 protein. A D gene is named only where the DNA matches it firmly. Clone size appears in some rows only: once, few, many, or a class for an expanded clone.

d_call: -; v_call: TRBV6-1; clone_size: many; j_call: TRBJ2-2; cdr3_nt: TGTGCCAGCAGTGTTGGGCGAGAGGCCACCGGGGAGCTGTTTTTT; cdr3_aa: CASSVGREATGELFF
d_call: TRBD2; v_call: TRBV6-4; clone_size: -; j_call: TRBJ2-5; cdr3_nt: TGTGCCAGCAGTTTAGCGGGGGGATCTGAGGAGACCCAGTACTTC; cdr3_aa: CASSLAGGSEETQYF
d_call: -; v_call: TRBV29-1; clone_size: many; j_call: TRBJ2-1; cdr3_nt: TGCAGCGTGGGTCAGTACAATGAGCAGTTCTTC; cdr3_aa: CSVGQYNEQFF
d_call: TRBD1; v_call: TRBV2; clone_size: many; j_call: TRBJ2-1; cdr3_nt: TGTGCCAGCACGCCAGGGACAGGAGTAAAGGGGGCCTACAATGAGCAGTTCTTC; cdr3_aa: CASTPGTGVKGAYNEQFF
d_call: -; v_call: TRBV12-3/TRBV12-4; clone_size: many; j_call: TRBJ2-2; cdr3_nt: TGTGCCAGCAGTTTTGTGGAGTTCGCCGGGGAGCTGTTTTTT; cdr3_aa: CASSFVEFAGELFF
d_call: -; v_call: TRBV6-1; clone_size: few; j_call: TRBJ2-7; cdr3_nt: TGTGCCAGCAGTGAAGAGCGAATCAAGGAGGGCGAGCAGTACTTC; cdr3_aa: CASSEERIKEGEQYF
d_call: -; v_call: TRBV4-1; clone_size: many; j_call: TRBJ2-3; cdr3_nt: TGCGCCAGCAGCCCCCAGGGGCCTAGCACAGATACGCAGTATTTT; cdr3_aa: CASSPQGPSTDTQYF
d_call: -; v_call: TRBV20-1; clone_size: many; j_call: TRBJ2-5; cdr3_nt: TGCAGTGCCCCGAGTAACGGGTTACAGACCCAGTACTTC; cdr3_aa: CSAPSNGLQTQYF
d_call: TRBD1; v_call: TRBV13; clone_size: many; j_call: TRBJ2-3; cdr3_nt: TGTGCCAGCAGCTGGGGACAGGGGCGCACAGATACGCAGTATTTT; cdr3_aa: CASSWGQGRTDTQYF
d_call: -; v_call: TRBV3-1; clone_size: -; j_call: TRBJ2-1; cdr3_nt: TGTGCCAGCAGCCAGACAGCCCGACGGACCAATGAGCAGTTCTTC; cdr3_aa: CASSQTARRTNEQFF
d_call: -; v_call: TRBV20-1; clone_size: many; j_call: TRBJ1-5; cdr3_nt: TGCAGTGCTAGCTGGACAGAGAATCAGCCCCAGCATTTT; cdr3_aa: CSASWTENQPQHF
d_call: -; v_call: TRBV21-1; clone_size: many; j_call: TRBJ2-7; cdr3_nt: TGTGCCAGCAGCAGAGGAAGGGCCAGGATCTACGAGCAGTACTTC; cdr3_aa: CASSRGRARIYEQYF
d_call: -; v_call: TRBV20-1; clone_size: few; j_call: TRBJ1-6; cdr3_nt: TGCAGTGCTAGTATAGGGTCTAAGGATTCACCCCTCCACTTT; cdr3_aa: CSASIGSKDSPLHF
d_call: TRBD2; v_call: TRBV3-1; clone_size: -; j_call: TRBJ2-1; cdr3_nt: TGTGCCACCACCCTGGGACTAGCGGGGGGCAGCTCCTACAATGAGCAGTTCTTC; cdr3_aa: CATTLGLAGGSSYNEQFF
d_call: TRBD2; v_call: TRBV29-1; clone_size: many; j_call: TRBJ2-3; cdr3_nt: TGCAGCTCCGGGGGGAGCACAGATACGCAGTATTTT; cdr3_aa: CSSGGSTDTQYF
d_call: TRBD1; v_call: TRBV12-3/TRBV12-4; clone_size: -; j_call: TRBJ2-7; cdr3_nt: TGTGCCAGCAGTCCCTTCCGGGCGGGACAGGGCTACGAGCAGTACTTC; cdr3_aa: CASSPFRAGQGYEQYF
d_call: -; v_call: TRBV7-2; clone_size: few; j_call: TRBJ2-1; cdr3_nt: TGTGCCAGCAGCTTAAGACGTGGGCAGGAGCAGTTCTTC; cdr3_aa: CASSLRRGQEQFF
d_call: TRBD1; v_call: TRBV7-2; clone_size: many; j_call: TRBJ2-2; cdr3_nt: TGTGCCAGCAGGAGGGGGCAAAGAGAGACCGGGGAGCTGTTTTTT; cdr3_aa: CASRRGQRETGELFF
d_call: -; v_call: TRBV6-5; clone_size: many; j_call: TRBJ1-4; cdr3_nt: TGTGCCAGCAGTTATCGGGGCAGTTGGGAAAAACTGTTTTTT; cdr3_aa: CASSYRGSWEKLFF
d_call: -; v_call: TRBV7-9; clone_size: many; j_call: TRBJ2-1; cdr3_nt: TGTGCCAGCAGCTTATCCCACAATGAGCAGTTCTTC; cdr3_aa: CASSLSHNEQFF
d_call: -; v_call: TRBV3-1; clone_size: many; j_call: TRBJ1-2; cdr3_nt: TGTGCCAGCAGCCCTACCGATCAGTCCGGCTACACCTTC; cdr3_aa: CASSPTDQSGYTF
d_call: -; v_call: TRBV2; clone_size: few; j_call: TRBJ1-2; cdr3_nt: TGTGCCAGCAGTGACCTCTATGGCTACACCTTC; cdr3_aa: CASSDLYGYTF
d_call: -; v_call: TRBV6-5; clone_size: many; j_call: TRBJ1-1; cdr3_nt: TGTGCCAGCAGTTACTTCGGGAGGGACACTGAAGCTTTCTTT; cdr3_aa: CASSYFGRDTEAFF
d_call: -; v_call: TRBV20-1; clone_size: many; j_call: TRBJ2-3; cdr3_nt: TGCAGTGCTATGAGACAGGCCCGCACAGATACGCAGTATTTT; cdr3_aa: CSAMRQARTDTQYF
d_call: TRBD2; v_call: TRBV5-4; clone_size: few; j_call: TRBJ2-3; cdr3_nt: TGTGCCAGCAAGCCAGCGGGAGCGAAGGGCACAGATACGCAGTATTTT; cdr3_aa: CASKPAGAKGTDTQYF
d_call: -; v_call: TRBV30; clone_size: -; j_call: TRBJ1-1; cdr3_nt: TGTGCCTGGAGGATCCCGGGACCTACATTAAATACGAACACTGAAGCTTTCTTT; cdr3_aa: CAWRIPGPTLNTNTEAFF
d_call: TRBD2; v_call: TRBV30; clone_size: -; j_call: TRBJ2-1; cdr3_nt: TGTGCCTGGAGTGGCGGGAGCTCCTACAATGAGCAGTTCTTC; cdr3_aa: CAWSGGSSYNEQFF
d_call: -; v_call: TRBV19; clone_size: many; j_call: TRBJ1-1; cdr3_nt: TGTGCCAGTAAAATCAGGGGAAGGGATGAAGCTTTCTTT; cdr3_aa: CASKIRGRDEAFF
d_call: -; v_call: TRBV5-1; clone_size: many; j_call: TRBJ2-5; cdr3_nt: TGCGCCAGCAGCTTGCAGGGTCCCGAGACCCAGTACTTC; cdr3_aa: CASSLQGPETQYF